The 2 T cell receptor beta chains presented below share a single source sample, sequenced in a study of T cell repertoires in cytomegalovirus infection. TCRdb re-analysed the reads in MiXCR, keeping a single row per CDR3 protein. The table includes some 230,000 distinct CDR3 sequences, about 20% detected once. Sequencing input: CD8+ T cells from PBMCs. These TCRs come from a human donor in good health (CMV status not recorded). Some clones in this sample may be carry-over from other donors' samples.

The chain combines TRBV7-4 with TRBJ1-1; no reliable D call. The germline gives CDR1 SGHVT, CDR2 SQSDAQ. V was shortened by 1 base and J by 0 bases, with 12 bases between the two germline ends. The CDR3 contains 16 residues. The CDR3 region is CASSLGADYLNTEAFF. The CDR3 DNA follows: TGTGCCAGCAGCTTAGGGGCGGATTATCTGAACACTGAAGCTTTCTTT. The full variable domain, rest sourced from reference TRBV7-4 and TRBJ1-1, is GAGVSQSPRYKVAKRGRDVALRCDSISGHVTLYWYRQTLGQGSEVLTYSQSDAQRDKSGRPSGRFSAERPERSVSTLKIQRTEQGDSAVYLCASSLGADYLNTEAFFGQGTRLTVV.

The chain links TRBV28 to TRBJ1-1; 7 positions match TRBD1. With V trimmed by 6 bases and J by 0 bases, 10 bases remained unmatched. The CDR3 contains 16 residues. Germline V gene data show CDR1 as MDHEN and CDR2 as SYDVKM. The CDR3 reads CASRHRQGRLNTEAFF. CDR3 nucleotides: TGTGCCAGCAGACATAGACAGGGACGCTTGAACACTGAAGCTTTCTTT.